The entry below gives a single TCR beta chain sequence along with its context. The target antigen is unknown. The sample originates from a study of cytomegalovirus exposure and HLA in healthy donors. Study results and limitations: Most TCR sequences were uncommon, yet certain public TCRs appeared in many donors. The classifier, whose performance was assessed in both the original and validation cohorts, reportedly diagnosed cytomegalovirus status with high specificity and sensitivity. The CMV antigen specificity of a few CMV-associated chains was confirmed through in vitro analysis.

Sequencing was performed with immunoSEQ multiplex PCR; in TCRdb, only in-frame clones are kept and a portion is missing. The data show approximately 200,000 clones, with 84% seen just once and around 15% held by the top ten. Sequencing was carried out using PBMCs. This TCR was sampled from a woman aged 25 to 39 in good health and CMV-seropositive.

The CDR3 DNA follows: TGTGCCAGCAGTTTTAGGGGCAGGGGGCTGAACTATGGCTACACCTTC. It translates to CASSFRGRGLNYGYTF. The chain couples TRBV28 to TRBJ1-2, with TRBD1 identical over 8 bases. This CDR3 is 16 amino acids long. The trim removed 3 bases at V and 2 bases at J, leaving 8 bases unmatched. Germline V gene sequence: CDR1 MDHEN, CDR2 SYDVKM.